Given below is one T cell receptor (beta chain) in context. Its antigen is currently unknown. These data come from a study of shared clonotypes between healthy human individuals. Study results and limitations: Estimated clonotype richness was generally higher in naive than memory subsets.

CD45RO-negative, CCR7-positively selected cells formed the naive CD8 fraction, excluding terminally differentiated effector memory CD45RA+ cells. Trimming stripped 7 bases from V and 1 base from J, with 22 bases between. CDR3 length: 18 residues. Germline V gives CDR1 SNHLY, CDR2 FYNNEI. Clones were read by immunoSEQ multiplex PCR, and TCRdb kept only the in-frame ones, dropping some. The data contain around 2.1 million clones, 85% to 95% of them singletons. V and J are TRBV2 and TRBJ2-2; D uncertain. Sequencing was done on a sample of naive CD8+ T cells from PBMCs. This receptor was identified in a young man in good health. Some clones in this sample may be carry-over from other donors' samples. CDR3 nucleotide sequence: TGTGCCAGCATGGGGTCGGTGCTACACGAAATGAACACCGGGGAGCTGTTTTTT. As protein: CASMGSVLHEMNTGELFF.